This TCR beta chain originates from a study of blood T cells in healthy people across ages. Study results and limitations: Roughly linear age-related decline in beta diversity appeared, significant by age 40. Lack of knowledge of donor CMV status possibly confounded expanded clonotype changes.

The use of a sample-barcoded 5' primer and a J-beta primer mix characterized a second PCR of 7 to 11 cycles. TCRdb reprocessed the 5' RACE reads with MiXCR, giving one entry per CDR3 protein. The sample includes fewer than 900,000 distinct CDR3 sequences, roughly 50% of them seen just once. V was pared by 3 bases and J by 4 bases, with 12 bases between. The CDR3 consists of 14 residues. The germline V gene has CDR1 LGHNA and CDR2 YSLEER. In the case of this clonotype: Its target is unknown.

Each donor had roughly 10 milliliters of peripheral blood drawn. The clonotype was recovered from a woman aged 55-70 years in good health. Sequenced: blood. This chain links TRBV4-3 with TRBJ1-2; D possibly corresponds to TRBD1 (5 bases). This CDR3 is CASSQARDLYGYTF. The CDR3 region has the DNA TGCGCCAGCAGCCAGGCCCGGGACCTCTATGGCTACACCTTC.